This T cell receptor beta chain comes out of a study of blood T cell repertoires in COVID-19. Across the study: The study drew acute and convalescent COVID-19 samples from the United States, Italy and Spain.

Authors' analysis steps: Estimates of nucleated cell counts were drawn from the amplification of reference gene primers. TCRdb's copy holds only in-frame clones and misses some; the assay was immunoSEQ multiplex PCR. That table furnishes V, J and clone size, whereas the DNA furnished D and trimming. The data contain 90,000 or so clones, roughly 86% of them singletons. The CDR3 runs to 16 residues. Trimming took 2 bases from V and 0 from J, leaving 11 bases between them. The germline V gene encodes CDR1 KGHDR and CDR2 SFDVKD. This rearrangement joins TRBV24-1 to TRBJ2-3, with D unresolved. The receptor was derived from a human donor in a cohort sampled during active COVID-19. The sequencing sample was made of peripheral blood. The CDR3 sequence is CATSDSQPGSTDTQYF. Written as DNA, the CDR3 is TGTGCCACCAGTGATTCCCAGCCGGGTAGCACAGATACGCAGTATTTT.